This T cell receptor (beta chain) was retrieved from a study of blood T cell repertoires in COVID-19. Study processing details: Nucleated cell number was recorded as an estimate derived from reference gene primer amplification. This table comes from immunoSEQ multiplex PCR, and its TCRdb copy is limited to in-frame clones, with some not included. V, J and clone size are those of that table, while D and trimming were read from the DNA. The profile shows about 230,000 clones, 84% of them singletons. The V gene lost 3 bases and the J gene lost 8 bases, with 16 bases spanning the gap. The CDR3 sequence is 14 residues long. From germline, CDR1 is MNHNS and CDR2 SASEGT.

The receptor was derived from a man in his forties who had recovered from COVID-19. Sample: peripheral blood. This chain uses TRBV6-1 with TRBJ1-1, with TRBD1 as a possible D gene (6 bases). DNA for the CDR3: TGTGCCAGCAGTGAGCAACCTACAGGGACCGAAGCTTTCTTT. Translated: CASSEQPTGTEAFF.